The 19 T cell receptor beta chains listed next were all sequenced from one sample in a study of neurological immune-mediated disorders. MiXCR, run by TCRdb on the 5' RACE reads, gives a single entry per CDR3 protein. The sample has roughly 36,000 distinct CDR3 sequences, roughly 3.2% seen once. Time point: longitudinal time-point 1 (baseline). Sequenced sample: PBMCs. All receptors come from a woman aged 55-75 years with multiple sclerosis.

Judged by abundance, this clonotype is medium-sized. As DNA, the CDR3 is TGTGCCAGCAGTTCAAGTGGCGGGGCCGTAGAGCAGTTCTTC. It yields the protein CASSSSGGAVEQFF. The chain combines TRBV12-3 or TRBV12-4 with TRBJ2-1, with TRBD2 as a possible D gene (6 bases). The V gene lost 4 bases and the J gene lost 10 bases, with 17 bases spanning the gap. The CDR3 is made up of 14 amino acids.

This clonotype was counted ten times or more. The chain employs TRBV20-1 and TRBJ2-1; D not certain. With 5 bases removed from V and 3 bases from J, the gap between germline ends came to 14 bases. The CDR3 loop spans 14 amino acids. Germline CDR1 and CDR2: DFQATT and SNEGSKA (reference sequence). The CDR3 DNA sequence: TGCAGTGCTGAGACCCGGGCGAACTACAATGAGCAGTTCTTC. Translating gives CSAETRANYNEQFF.

As regards this clonotype: A much larger clone sits a single nucleotide away, making a read error possible. This rearrangement joins TRBV20-1 to TRBJ1-4; the D gene is possibly TRBD1 (5 bases). The CDR3 consists of 12 residues. Germline values: CDR1 DFQATT, CDR2 SNEGSKA (reference sequence). The CDR3 region has the DNA TGCAGAGCTGAGGGGTGGGAGCAAAAACTGTTTTTT. Its protein is CRAEGWEQKLFF.

This clonotype occurred a few times. The chain employs TRBV5-1 and TRBJ1-3; D is ambiguous. Germline values: CDR1 SGHRS, CDR2 YFSETQ. The CDR3 runs to 15 residues. Trimming took 4 bases from V and 0 from J, leaving 11 bases between them. CDR3 bases: TGCGCCAGCAGCCCAGGACCGAGCTCTGGAAACACCATATATTTT. It encodes CASSPGPSSGNTIYF.

This clonotype came up many times. The genes are TRBV5-5 and TRBJ2-5; 9 nucleotides agree with TRBD2. V shed 4 bases, J shed 2 bases, and the junction held 6 bases outside the gene matches. Looked up from germline, CDR1 is SGHKS and CDR2 is YYEKEE (reference sequence). The CDR3 totals 15 residues. CDR3 sequence reads: CASSVSGGRQETQYF. The DNA of the CDR3 is TGTGCCAGCAGCGTGAGCGGGGGGAGACAAGAGACCCAGTACTTC.

This clonotype is labeled medium-sized. This rearrangement joins TRBV4-1 to TRBJ2-2; D is possibly TRBD1 (6 bases). Trimming took off 0 bases at V and 5 bases at J, with 19 bases between the two ends. This CDR3 region has 18 residues. CDR1 and CDR2 from the germline V gene are MGHRA and YSYEKL. The CDR3 DNA follows: TGCGCCAGCAGCCAAGATCCCCCAGGCCATCAGGGGACCGGGGAGCTGTTTTTT. Translated: CASSQDPPGHQGTGELFF.

This clonotype showed up many times. The chain joins TRBV20-1 to TRBJ2-1, with D possibly called TRBD1 or TRBD2 (5 bases each). The length of the CDR3 is 14 residues. The germline gives CDR1 DFQATT, CDR2 SNEGSKA (reference sequence). The ends were cut back, 5 bases at V and 12 bases at J, with 23 bases in the middle. The DNA for the CDR3 is TGCAGTGCTGGGGGTCCTGCGGCCTCCAGTAGGCAGTTCTTC. This codes for CSAGGPAASSRQFF.

At least ten counts were recorded for this clonotype. The chain combines TRBV10-3 with TRBJ2-7; 9 nucleotides align to TRBD2. The CDR3 totals 15 residues. CDR1 and CDR2 from the germline V gene are ENHRY and SYGVKD. J lost 1 base, V lost 3 bases, and 4 bases had no gene match. Here the CDR3 reads CAISDLAGSSYEQYF. The CDR3 bases are TGTGCCATCAGTGACCTAGCGGGGTCTTCCTACGAGCAGTACTTC.

Ten or more counts support this clonotype. The CDR3: CASNPGGPVETQYF. For the CDR3, the DNA is TGTGCCAGCAACCCAGGGGGCCCGGTCGAGACCCAGTACTTC. This chain joins TRBV2 and TRBJ2-5; 8 nucleotides match TRBD1. Germline V gene lookup returns CDR1 SNHLY and CDR2 FYNNEI. V was clipped by 7 bases and J by 5 bases; unmatched bases: 9. The CDR3 extends over 14 amino acids.

This clonotype was picked up many times. The rearrangement joins TRBV5-1 to TRBJ2-1; no definite D call. Trimming took 4 bases from V and 3 from J, leaving 8 bases between them. This CDR3 has 13 residues. The germline V gene has CDR1 SGHRS and CDR2 YFSETQ. The CDR3 protein is CASSPDSYNEQFF. CDR3 bases: TGCGCCAGCAGCCCCGATAGCTACAATGAGCAGTTCTTC.

There are many counts of this clonotype. The rearrangement links TRBV20-1 to TRBJ2-1; no firm D call. From germline, CDR1 is DFQATT and CDR2 SNEGSKA (reference sequence). The CDR3 runs 14 residues. V was trimmed by 0 bases and J by 4 bases, leaving 10 bases between them. CDR3 in amino acids: CSARDSIAYNEQFF. The CDR3 bases are TGCAGTGCTAGAGATAGCATCGCTTACAATGAGCAGTTCTTC.

This clonotype was recorded at least ten times. The DNA for the CDR3 is TGTGCCAGCAGTTTAACGGCGGGGGGGTCAGATACGCAGTATTTT. Protein product: CASSLTAGGSDTQYF. The rearrangement uses TRBV12-3 or TRBV12-4 and TRBJ2-3; TRBD2 matches at 9 bases. V lost 2 bases and J lost 4; bases outside the gene matches: 4. The CDR3 consists of 15 residues.

Note on this clonotype: This may arise from a read error, as a much more abundant clone is one base away. The chain joins TRBV6-1 to TRBJ1-4; D not resolved. CDR1 is MNHNS and CDR2 is SASEGT in the germline V gene. The CDR3 is 11 amino acids. DNA for the CDR3: TGTGCCAGCAAGCGTAATGAAACACTGTTTTTT. Amino acids: CASKRNETLFF.

The table lists this clonotype with many counts. V is TRBV24-1 and J is TRBJ1-2; D uncertain. Per the germline V gene, CDR1 is KGHDR and CDR2 is SFDVKD. The CDR3 is 14 amino acids. V was cut by 7 bases and J by 2 bases, with 13 bases left in between. CDR3 residues: CATRPSGRNYGYTF. CDR3 DNA sequence: TGTGCCACCAGGCCGTCGGGCAGGAACTATGGCTACACCTTC.

This clonotype came up a few times. The CDR3, as DNA: TGTGCCAGCTCATTACAGGGGGCATCCTACGAGCAGTACTTC. Translation gives CASSLQGASYEQYF. The rearrangement uses TRBV18 and TRBJ2-7; 9 positions agree with TRBD1. V was clipped by 5 bases and J by 1 base; unmatched bases: 3. This CDR3 has 14 amino acids. The germline CDR1 and CDR2 sequences are KGHSH and LQKENI.

Many counts were recorded for this clonotype. J is TRBJ2-7 and V is TRBV5-1; D not certain. Germline CDR1 is SGHRS and CDR2 is YFSETQ. Trimming cost V 0 bases and J 0 bases, with 10 bases left between them. This CDR3 is 15 amino acids long. The CDR3 nucleotides are TGCGCCAGCAGCTTGGTGACGGCTACCTCCTACGAGCAGTACTTC. It codes for CASSLVTATSYEQYF.

This clonotype was seen at least ten times. V gene TRBV20-1 combines with J gene TRBJ2-7; 9 bases match TRBD1. Unmatched junction bases numbered 5, after V lost 3 bases and J lost 2 bases. The CDR3 loop spans 14 amino acids. CDR1 is DFQATT and CDR2 is SNEGSKA in the germline V gene (reference sequence). The chain's CDR3 is CSARRGQGAYEQYF. The CDR3 nucleotides read TGCAGTGCTAGGCGGGGACAGGGAGCCTACGAGCAGTACTTC.

This rearrangement joins TRBV14 to TRBJ1-4; possibly TRBD1 for D (6 bases). The V gene's germline CDR1 is SGHDN and CDR2 FVKESK. The CDR3 is 15 amino acids. V was trimmed by 4 bases and J by 8 bases, leaving 17 bases between them. CDR3 sequence (DNA): TGTGCCAGCAGCCCCGCGGGGGGCCTTTGGGAAAAACTGTTTTTT. Its protein is CASSPAGGLWEKLFF. The full variable domain, in which reference TRBV14 and TRBJ1-4 provide the parts outside the CDR3, is EAGVTQFPSHSVIEKGQTVTLRCDPISGHDNLYWYRRVMGKEIKFLLHFVKESKQDESGMPNNRFLAERTGGTYSTLKVQPAELEDSGVYFCASSPAGGLWEKLFFGSGTQLSVL.

This clonotype was seen ten or more times. CDR3 DNA: TGTGCCAGCAACCGTCGGGACAGGGGATCACGGACTGAAGCTTTCTTT. Amino acid sequence: CASNRRDRGSRTEAFF. The chain uses TRBV3-1 and TRBJ1-1, with TRBD1 matching 10 bases. The J segment lost 5 bases and the V segment lost 7 bases, leaving 13 bases of the junction unmatched. CDR1 and CDR2 (germline): LGHDT, YNNKEL (reference sequence). The CDR3 sequence is 16 residues long.